The clone carrying this T cell receptor beta chain was counted between two and nine times. Its antigen remains unknown. The data were taken from a study of cytomegalovirus exposure and HLA in healthy donors. Study-wide findings and caveats: For TCR beta chains, V- and J-gene trimming was later linked to a missense DCLRE1C variant. Immune exposure information available was restricted to CMV serostatus. A later analysis reportedly identified an Asian-associated ancestry cluster as carrying fewer N-insertions than the roughly 700-donor mean.

Despite likely unrecorded immune exposures, the donors were nominally healthy at the time of sampling. With 60 Vbeta and 13 Jbeta primers, the PCR was carried out. The assay was immunoSEQ multiplex PCR, and TCRdb's table has in-frame clones only and misses some. The sample has approximately 150,000 clones, over 75% seen once; the top ten hold 1.5% to 2%. The CDR3 contains 12 residues. Unmatched junction bases numbered 8, after V lost 11 bases and J lost 9 bases. In germline, CDR1 is SGHTA, CDR2 FQGNSA. The origin of this receptor is a woman aged 25 to 39 in good health and CMV-seronegative. J is TRBJ2-1 and V is TRBV7-2, with 9 bases lining up with TRBD2. The sample consisted of PBMCs. The CDR3 here is CASGLALGEQFF. The CDR3 DNA sequence: TGTGCCTCGGGACTAGCTCTTGGTGAGCAGTTCTTC.